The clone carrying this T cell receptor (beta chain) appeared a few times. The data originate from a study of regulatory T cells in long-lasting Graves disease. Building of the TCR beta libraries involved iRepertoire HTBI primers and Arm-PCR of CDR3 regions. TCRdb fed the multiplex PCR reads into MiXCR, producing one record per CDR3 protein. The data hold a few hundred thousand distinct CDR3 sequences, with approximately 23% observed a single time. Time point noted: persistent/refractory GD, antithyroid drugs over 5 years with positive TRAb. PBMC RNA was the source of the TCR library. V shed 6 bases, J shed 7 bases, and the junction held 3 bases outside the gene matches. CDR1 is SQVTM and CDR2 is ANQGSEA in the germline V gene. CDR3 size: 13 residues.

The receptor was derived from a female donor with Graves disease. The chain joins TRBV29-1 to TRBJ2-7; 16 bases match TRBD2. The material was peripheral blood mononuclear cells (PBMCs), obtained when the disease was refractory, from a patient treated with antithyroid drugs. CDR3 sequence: CSVGLAGGGEQYF. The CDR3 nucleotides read TGCAGCGTGGGACTAGCGGGAGGGGGGGAGCAGTACTTC.